This entry features one T cell receptor beta chain sequence. The record originates from a study of blood T cell repertoires in COVID-19. Data came from immunoSEQ multiplex PCR; TCRdb stores just in-frame clones and leaves some out. Among over 60,000 clones listed, approximately 92% were seen once. This clonotype originated in a woman aged 45-60 years with active COVID-19. Sequencing was carried out using peripheral blood.

CDR3 in amino acids: CATSRTPDQPQHF. Here the CDR3 DNA reads TGTGCCACCAGCAGAACTCCGGATCAGCCCCAGCATTTT. V gene TRBV15 combines with J gene TRBJ1-5; D is undetermined. The length of the CDR3 is 13 residues. V lost 2 bases, J lost 5 bases, and 7 bases lay in between. Germline lookup yields CDR1 LNHNV and CDR2 YYDKDF (reference sequence).